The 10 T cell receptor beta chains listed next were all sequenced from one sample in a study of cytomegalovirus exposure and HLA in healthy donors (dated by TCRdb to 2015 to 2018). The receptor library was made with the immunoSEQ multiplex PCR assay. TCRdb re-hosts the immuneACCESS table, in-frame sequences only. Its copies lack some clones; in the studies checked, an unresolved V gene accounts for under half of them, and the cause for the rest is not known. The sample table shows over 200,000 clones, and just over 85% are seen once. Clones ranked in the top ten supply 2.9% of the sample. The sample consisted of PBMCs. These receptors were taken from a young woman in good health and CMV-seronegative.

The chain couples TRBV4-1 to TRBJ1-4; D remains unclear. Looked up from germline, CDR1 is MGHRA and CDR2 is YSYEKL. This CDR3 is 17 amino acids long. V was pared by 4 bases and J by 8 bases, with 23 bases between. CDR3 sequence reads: CASSLLGLEGPGEKLFF. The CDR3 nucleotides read TGCGCCAGCAGCCTACTGGGCCTGGAGGGCCCGGGCGAAAAACTGTTTTTT.

CDR3 coding DNA: TGTGCCTGGAGACAACTCAGGGGGCATAACTATGGCTACACCTTC. Residues: CAWRQLRGHNYGYTF. The V and J genes are TRBV30 and TRBJ1-2, with TRBD1 identical over 8 bases. Trimming at V came to 3 bases and at J to 1 base, leaving 7 bases not matched to a gene. From germline, CDR1 is GTSNPN and CDR2 SVGIG (reference sequence). The CDR3 spans 15 residues.

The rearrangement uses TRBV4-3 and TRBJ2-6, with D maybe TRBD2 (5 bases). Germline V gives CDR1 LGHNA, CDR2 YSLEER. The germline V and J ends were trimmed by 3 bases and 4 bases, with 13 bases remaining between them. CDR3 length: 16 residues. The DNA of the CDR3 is TGCGCCAGCAGCCAGGTCCCTTCGGGGGGGGCCAACGTCCTGACTTTC. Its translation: CASSQVPSGGANVLTF.

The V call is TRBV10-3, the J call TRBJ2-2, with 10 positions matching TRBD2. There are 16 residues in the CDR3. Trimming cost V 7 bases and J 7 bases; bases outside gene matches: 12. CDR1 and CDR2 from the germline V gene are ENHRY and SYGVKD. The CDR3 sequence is CAITRSASGSDGELFF. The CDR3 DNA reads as TGTGCCATCACCCGGAGTGCTAGCGGGAGCGACGGGGAGCTGTTTTTT.

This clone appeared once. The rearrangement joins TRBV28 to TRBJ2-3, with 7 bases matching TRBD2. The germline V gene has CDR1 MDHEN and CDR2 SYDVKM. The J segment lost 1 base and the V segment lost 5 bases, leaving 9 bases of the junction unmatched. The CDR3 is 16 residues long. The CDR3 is CASSIPVGGGTDTQYF. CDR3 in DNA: TGTGCCAGCAGTATCCCCGTGGGAGGGGGCACAGATACGCAGTATTTT.

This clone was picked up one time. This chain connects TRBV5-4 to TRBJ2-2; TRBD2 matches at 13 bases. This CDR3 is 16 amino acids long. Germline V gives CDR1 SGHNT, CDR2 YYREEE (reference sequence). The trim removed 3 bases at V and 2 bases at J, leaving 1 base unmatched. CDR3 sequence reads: CASSWGLAGNTGELFF. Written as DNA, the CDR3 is TGTGCCAGCAGCTGGGGACTAGCGGGAAACACCGGGGAGCTGTTTTTT.

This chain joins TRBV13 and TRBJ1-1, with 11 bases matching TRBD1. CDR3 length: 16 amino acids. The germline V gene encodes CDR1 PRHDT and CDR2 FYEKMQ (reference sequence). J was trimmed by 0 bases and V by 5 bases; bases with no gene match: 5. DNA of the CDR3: TGTGCCAGCAGCACACGGACAGGGGGCGTGAACACTGAAGCTTTCTTT. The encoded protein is CASSTRTGGVNTEAFF.

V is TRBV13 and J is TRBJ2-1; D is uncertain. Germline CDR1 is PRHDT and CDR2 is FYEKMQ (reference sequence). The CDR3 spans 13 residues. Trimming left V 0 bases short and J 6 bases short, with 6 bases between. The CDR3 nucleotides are TGTGCCAGCAGCTTAGGCGTCGGCAATGAGCAGTTCTTC. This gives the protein CASSLGVGNEQFF.

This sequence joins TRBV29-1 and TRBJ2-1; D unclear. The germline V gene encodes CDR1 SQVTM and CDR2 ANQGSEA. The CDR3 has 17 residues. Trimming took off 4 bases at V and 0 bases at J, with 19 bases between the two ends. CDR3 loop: CSVGADGPFSSYNEQFF. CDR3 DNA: TGCAGCGTTGGAGCCGATGGGCCCTTTTCCTCCTACAATGAGCAGTTCTTC.

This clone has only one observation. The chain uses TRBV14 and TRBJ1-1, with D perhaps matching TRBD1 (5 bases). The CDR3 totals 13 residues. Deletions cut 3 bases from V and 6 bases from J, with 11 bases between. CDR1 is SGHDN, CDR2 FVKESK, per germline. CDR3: CASSQGRDPEAFF. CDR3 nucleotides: TGTGCCAGCAGCCAGGGGAGGGACCCTGAAGCTTTCTTT.